Below are 11 T cell receptor beta chains sequenced from a single sample in a study of blood T cells in healthy people across ages. The use of a sample-barcoded 5' primer and a J-beta primer mix characterized a second PCR of about 7 to 12 cycles. MiXCR was run by TCRdb on the 5' RACE reads, yielding one entry per CDR3 protein. Found here are fewer than 900,000 distinct CDR3 sequences, about 36% of them singletons; the top ten hold 10% to 15%. Source material: blood. These receptor sequences come from a man between 18 and 35 years old in good health.

This clonotype has only a few counts. This chain connects TRBV4-3 to TRBJ2-3, with TRBD1 identical over 9 bases. The CDR3 covers 16 residues. V lost 3 bases and J lost 3; bases outside the gene matches: 7. Germline V gene lookup returns CDR1 LGHNA and CDR2 YSLEER. CDR3 nucleotides: TGCGCCAGCAGCCAGGACGGGACAGGGCGGACAGATACGCAGTATTTT. Its translation is CASSQDGTGRTDTQYF.

This clonotype occurred a few times. The chain carries TRBV29-1 and TRBJ1-1; no clear D. Germline V lookup: CDR1 SQVTM, CDR2 ANQGSEA. V lost 6 bases to trimming and J lost 1 base, with 12 bases between them. The CDR3 consists of 13 residues. The CDR3 sequence is CSVRWAANTEAFF. The CDR3 bases are TGCAGCGTCCGATGGGCAGCGAACACTGAAGCTTTCTTT.

This chain links TRBV2 with TRBJ1-2; D may be TRBD1 (5 bases). Trimming stripped 3 bases from V and 4 bases from J, with 12 bases between. The CDR3 is made up of 14 amino acids. CDR1 SNHLY and CDR2 FYNNEI come from the germline V gene. CDR3 nucleotide sequence: TGTGCCAGCAGTGACCACCGGGACTTCTATGGCTACACCTTC. This codes for CASSDHRDFYGYTF.

The chain employs TRBV3-1 and TRBJ1-1, with TRBD1 matching over 8 bases. With 3 bases clipped from V and 1 base from J, the junction kept 4 bases outside the gene matches. Germline V gives CDR1 LGHDT, CDR2 YNNKEL (reference sequence). This CDR3 region has 15 residues. The CDR3 spells CASSHSGQGNTEAFF. CDR3 sequence (DNA): TGTGCCAGCAGCCATTCAGGACAGGGGAACACTGAAGCTTTCTTT.

This clonotype was detected only a few times. This rearrangement joins TRBV7-9 to TRBJ1-1, with a weak D call TRBD1 (6 bases). The CDR3 runs 17 residues. Trimming pared 3 bases from V and 0 bases from J, leaving 17 bases between. Germline values: CDR1 SEHNR, CDR2 FQNEAQ (reference sequence). The CDR3: CASSFGFGGPMNTEAFF. The CDR3 region has the DNA TGTGCCAGCAGCTTTGGTTTCGGGGGCCCCATGAACACTGAAGCTTTCTTT.

To note about this clonotype: The germline gene is not matched at one end of the junction; a read error may be the cause. The genes are TRBV5-1 and TRBJ1-2; 8 nucleotides match TRBD1. The CDR3 contains 17 residues. CDR1 and CDR2 (germline): SGHRS, YFSETQ. The CDR3 is CASSWAGQGVANYDYTF. In DNA form, the CDR3 reads TGCGCCAGCAGCTGGGCCGGACAGGGAGTAGCTAACTATGACTACACCTTC.

V gene TRBV7-2 combines with J gene TRBJ2-1, with a possible D match to TRBD1 (5 bases). The length of the CDR3 is 13 residues. V gave up 5 bases and J gave up 10 bases, with 15 bases separating them. Per the germline V gene, CDR1 is SGHTA and CDR2 is FQGNSA. The CDR3 DNA reads as TGTGCCAGCAGCCCTAGACAGTCCTGCGAGCAGTTCTTC. The encoded protein is CASSPRQSCEQFF.

This clonotype has more than one count but fewer than ten. The chain carries TRBV5-6 and TRBJ2-3, with D possibly TRBD2 on 5 matching bases. Trimming took 2 bases from V and 1 from J, leaving 17 bases between them. Germline CDR1 SGHDT, CDR2 YYEEEE. This CDR3 has 17 residues. CDR3 residues: CASSFLRAAGGTDTQYF. The DNA of the CDR3 is TGTGCCAGCAGCTTTCTTAGAGCGGCGGGTGGCACAGATACGCAGTATTTT. Full variable domain (rest looked up from reference TRBV5-6 and TRBJ2-3): DAGVTQSPTHLIKTRGQQVTLRCSPKSGHDTVSWYQQALGQGPQFIFQYYEEEERQRGNFPDRFSGHQFPNYSSELNVNALLLGDSALYLCASSFLRAAGGTDTQYFGPGTRLTVL.

This clonotype was counted at least ten times. DNA of the CDR3: TGCGCCAGCAGCGGAGGGGGACTAGAGGGCACAGATACGCAGTATTTT. This codes for CASSGGGLEGTDTQYF. The chain combines TRBV4-1 with TRBJ2-3; 8 bases are shared with TRBD2. With 5 bases clipped from V and 1 base from J, the junction kept 8 bases outside the gene matches. Germline-derived CDR1 and CDR2 are MGHRA and YSYEKL. The CDR3 runs to 16 residues.

This clonotype was recorded a few times. V and J are TRBV28 and TRBJ2-1; tentative D call: TRBD2 (6 bases). Between the trimmed V and J ends, which lost 7 bases and 6 bases, there was a span of 22 bases. From germline, CDR1 is MDHEN and CDR2 SYDVKM. The CDR3 extends over 16 amino acids. CDR3 nucleotides: TGTGCCAGCAAGTCCCCCCGACGAGCGGGTCTCAATGAGCAGTTCTTC. It yields the protein CASKSPRRAGLNEQFF.

This clonotype has just one count. At one end, the junction sequence differs from germline, possibly due to a read error. This chain connects TRBV4-3 to TRBJ1-2, with D tentatively TRBD1 (6 bases). Germline V CDR1 and CDR2: LGHNA, YSLEER. CDR3 size: 16 residues. The CDR3 DNA follows: TGCGCCAACAGCCAAGATGGGACCCCAGGGGATTATGGCTACACCTTC. It is translated as CANSQDGTPGDYGYTF.